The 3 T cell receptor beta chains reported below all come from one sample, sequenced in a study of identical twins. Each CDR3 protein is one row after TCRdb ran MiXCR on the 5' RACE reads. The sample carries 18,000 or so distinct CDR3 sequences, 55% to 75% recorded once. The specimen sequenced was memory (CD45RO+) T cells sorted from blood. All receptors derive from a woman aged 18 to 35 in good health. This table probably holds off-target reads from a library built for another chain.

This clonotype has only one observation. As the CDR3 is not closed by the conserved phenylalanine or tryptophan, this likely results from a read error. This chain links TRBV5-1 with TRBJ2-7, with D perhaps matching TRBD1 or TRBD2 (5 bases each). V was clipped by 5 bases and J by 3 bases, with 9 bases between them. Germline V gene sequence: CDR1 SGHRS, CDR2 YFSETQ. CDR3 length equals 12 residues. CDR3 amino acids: CASRRGDYEQYL. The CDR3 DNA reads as TGCGCCAGCAGAAGAGGGGACTACGAGCAGTACTTG.

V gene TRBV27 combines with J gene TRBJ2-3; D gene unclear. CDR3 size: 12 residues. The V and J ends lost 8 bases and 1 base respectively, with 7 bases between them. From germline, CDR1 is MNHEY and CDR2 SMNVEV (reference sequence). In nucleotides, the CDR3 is TGTGCCAGCGGGAAGGGCACAGATACGCAGTATTTT. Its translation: CASGKGTDTQYF.

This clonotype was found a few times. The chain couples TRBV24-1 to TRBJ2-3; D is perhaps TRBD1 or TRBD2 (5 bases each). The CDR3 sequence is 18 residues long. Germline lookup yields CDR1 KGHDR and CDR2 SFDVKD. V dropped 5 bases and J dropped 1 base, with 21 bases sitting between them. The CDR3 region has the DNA TGTGCCACCAGTGGGGGGAACAAACGGGACCCGCGCACAGATACGCAGTATTTT. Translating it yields CATSGGNKRDPRTDTQYF.